The 27 T cell receptor beta chains given below trace back to one sample, sequenced in a study of shared clonotypes between healthy human individuals. Sequencing was performed with immunoSEQ multiplex PCR; in TCRdb, only in-frame clones are kept and a portion is missing. The sample shows roughly 1 million clones, roughly 80% of them seen only once. What was sequenced was memory CD4+ T cells sorted from blood. Regarding subset: CD45RA-negative fraction. The receptors were sampled from a man aged 18 to 35 in good health.

This chain connects TRBV29-1 to TRBJ2-5; TRBD2 matches at 12 bases. The CDR3 has 16 amino acids. The V segment lost 4 bases and the J segment 5 bases; nucleotides outside the gene matches: 11. Germline CDR1 and CDR2: SQVTM and ANQGSEA. The CDR3 bases are TGCAGCGTTGCCCCTCGACTAGCGGGAGATGGCGAGACCCAGTACTTC. Residues: CSVAPRLAGDGETQYF.

The rearrangement joins TRBV5-1 to TRBJ1-2; TRBD1 might be the D (5 bases). The germline gives CDR1 SGHRS, CDR2 YFSETQ. The CDR3 consists of 16 residues. V lost 1 base to trimming and J lost 1 base, with 14 bases between them. CDR3 nucleotide sequence: TGCGCCAGCAGCTTGAATCCCGCAGGGAATAACTATGGCTACACCTTC. Residues: CASSLNPAGNNYGYTF. Complete variable domain (other parts from reference TRBV5-1 and TRBJ1-2): KAGVTQTPRYLIKTRGQQVTLSCSPISGHRSVSWYQQTPGQGLQFLFEYFSETQRNKGNFPGRFSGRQFSNSRSEMNVSTLELGDSALYLCASSLNPAGNNYGYTFGSGTRLTVV.

Of note for this clone: Additional DNA sequences in this sample encode the identical CDR3. The rearrangement joins TRBV5-1 to TRBJ2-7; D gene ambiguous. V was cut by 0 bases and J by 0 bases, with 7 bases left in between. This CDR3 contains 14 residues. Germline lookup yields CDR1 SGHRS and CDR2 YFSETQ. CDR3 sequence reads: CASSLGGTSYEQYF. In nucleotides, the CDR3 is TGCGCCAGCAGCTTGGGGGGTACCTCCTACGAGCAGTACTTC. The whole variable domain, filled in from reference TRBV5-1 and TRBJ2-7, reads KAGVTQTPRYLIKTRGQQVTLSCSPISGHRSVSWYQQTPGQGLQFLFEYFSETQRNKGNFPGRFSGRQFSNSRSEMNVSTLELGDSALYLCASSLGGTSYEQYFGPGTRLTVT.

This chain links TRBV2 with TRBJ2-3; possibly TRBD2 for D (5 bases). Trimming removed 3 bases from V and 3 bases from J, with 10 bases in between. The CDR3 is 14 residues long. Germline CDR1 and CDR2: SNHLY and FYNNEI. The CDR3 nucleotides read TGTGCCAGCAGTGAGAGAGGGCGGACAGATACGCAGTATTTT. It encodes CASSERGRTDTQYF.

V usage is TRBV7-9 and J usage is TRBJ2-3; a possible D gene is TRBD2 (5 bases). Trimming stripped 5 bases from V and 1 base from J, with 16 bases between. The germline gives CDR1 SEHNR, CDR2 FQNEAQ (reference sequence). The CDR3 contains 16 residues. In DNA form, the CDR3 reads TGTGCCAGCAGCCCCCAGCTCGGGGTGCGCACAGATACGCAGTATTTT. Translation gives CASSPQLGVRTDTQYF.

The chain links TRBV2 to TRBJ2-6; no clear D gene. CDR1 is SNHLY, CDR2 FYNNEI, per germline. Trimming stripped 6 bases from V and 1 base from J, with 7 bases between. This CDR3 region has 14 residues. CDR3 coding DNA: TGTGCCAGCAGCTATAAATCTGGGGCCAACGTCCTGACTTTC. Translating it yields CASSYKSGANVLTF.

This clone appeared a few times. This sequence joins TRBV5-5 and TRBJ1-2, with D possibly being TRBD1 (5 bases). This CDR3 has 15 amino acids. Trimming removed 5 bases at V and 6 bases at J, with 20 bases between. Germline CDR1 is SGHKS and CDR2 is YYEKEE (reference sequence). The CDR3 sequence is CASRTGTGNSNGYTF. In DNA, the CDR3 is TGTGCCAGCAGAACCGGGACGGGAAACAGCAATGGCTACACCTTC.

The chain links TRBV6-5 to TRBJ2-2; D ambiguous. The CDR3 length is 14 residues. The V and J ends lost 0 bases and 3 bases respectively, with 5 bases between them. Germline assignment: CDR1 MNHEY and CDR2 SVGAGI. Here the CDR3 DNA reads TGTGCCAGCAGTTACTCCAGCGACACCGGGGAGCTGTTTTTT. This codes for CASSYSSDTGELFF.

CDR3 sequence (DNA): TGCGCCAGCAGCTTCGCGGGGGCGGAAGAAAAACTGTTTTTT. It specifies CASSFAGAEEKLFF. The chain links TRBV5-1 to TRBJ1-4; possibly TRBD1 for D (6 bases). Germline loops: CDR1 SGHRS, CDR2 YFSETQ. The CDR3 is 14 amino acids. Trimming cost V 2 bases and J 8 bases, with 13 bases left between them.

This sequence joins TRBV11-2 and TRBJ2-7; 11 positions match TRBD1. Germline V gene lookup returns CDR1 SGHAT and CDR2 FQNNGV. CDR3 length: 16 amino acids. V lost 0 bases to trimming and J lost 4 bases; unmatched junction nucleotides: 5. The CDR3 DNA is TGTGCCAGCAGCTTAGAGGTTGGGACAGGGGGTTACGAGCAGTACTTC. This sequence encodes CASSLEVGTGGYEQYF. The entire variable domain, with the rest obtained from reference TRBV11-2 and TRBJ2-7, is as follows: EAGVAQSPRYKIIEKRQSVAFWCNPISGHATLYWYQQILGQGPKLLIQFQNNGVVDDSQLPKDRFSAERLKGVDSTLKIQPAKLEDSAVYLCASSLEVGTGGYEQYFGPGTRLTVT.

The gene calls are TRBV10-2 and TRBJ2-1, with 8 bases fitting TRBD1. The length of the CDR3 is 15 residues. With V trimmed by 8 bases and J by 5 bases, 11 bases remained unmatched. CDR1 WSHSY and CDR2 SAAADI come from the germline V gene. The CDR3 DNA is TGCGCCAGCCGTAAGACAGGGGCGTCGGACAATGAGCAGTTCTTC. Amino acids: CASRKTGASDNEQFF.

The chain uses TRBV9 and TRBJ1-3; TRBD1 agrees at 8 bases. The CDR3 loop spans 15 amino acids. Trimming cost V 4 bases and J 3 bases; bases outside gene matches: 6. Germline V CDR1 and CDR2: SGDLS, YYNGEE. CDR3 sequence (DNA): TGTGCCAGCAGCCCGGGGACAGGCGATGGAAACACCATATATTTT. Protein product: CASSPGTGDGNTIYF.

The chain combines TRBV7-9 with TRBJ1-2, with 8 bases identical to TRBD1. CDR3 length: 14 residues. The germline gives CDR1 SEHNR, CDR2 FQNEAQ (reference sequence). The V gene end was trimmed by 1 base and the J gene end by 8 bases; junction bases not matched to a gene: 6. This chain's CDR3 is CASSLEGQGGGYTF. The CDR3 DNA follows: TGTGCCAGCAGCTTAGAAGGACAGGGAGGCGGCTACACCTTC.

J is TRBJ1-1 and V is TRBV30; 7 bases line up with TRBD1. CDR3 length equals 17 residues. J gave up 5 bases and V 3 bases, and 18 bases lay outside the gene matches. The V gene's germline CDR1 is GTSNPN and CDR2 SVGIG (reference sequence). CDR3 nucleotides: TGTGCCTGGAGAGTAAGGGCCTTGGGCAGGGGGGGTACTGAAGCTTTCTTT. Its protein product is CAWRVRALGRGGTEAFF. Full variable domain (rest looked up from reference TRBV30 and TRBJ1-1): SQTIHQWPATLVQPVGSPLSLECTVEGTSNPNLYWYRQAAGRGLQLLFYSVGIGQISSEVPQNLSASRPQDRQFILSSKKLLLSDSGFYLCAWRVRALGRGGTEAFFGQGTRLTVV.

V and J are TRBV30 and TRBJ1-6; 8 bases match TRBD1. From germline, CDR1 is GTSNPN and CDR2 SVGIG (reference sequence). V lost 1 base to trimming and J lost 4 bases; unmatched junction nucleotides: 3. There are 15 residues in the CDR3. This chain's CDR3 is CAWSDGQGYNSPLHF. Written as DNA, the CDR3 is TGTGCCTGGAGTGACGGACAGGGATATAATTCACCCCTCCACTTT. Drawing the rest from reference TRBV30 and TRBJ1-6, the complete variable domain is SQTIHQWPATLVQPVGSPLSLECTVEGTSNPNLYWYRQAAGRGLQLLFYSVGIGQISSEVPQNLSASRPQDRQFILSSKKLLLSDSGFYLCAWSDGQGYNSPLHFGNGTRLTVT.

The rearrangement uses TRBV4-2 and TRBJ2-5; 9 positions agree with TRBD1. This CDR3 is 15 amino acids long. The germline gives CDR1 LGHNA, CDR2 YNFKEQ. Trimming removed 1 base from V and 5 bases from J; junction bases left unmatched: 5. The CDR3 reads CASSQGTGVPETQYF. As DNA, the CDR3 is TGTGCCAGCAGCCAAGGGACAGGGGTTCCCGAGACCCAGTACTTC.

The rearrangement links TRBV7-6 to TRBJ1-5, with TRBD1 as a possible D gene (5 bases). The CDR3 contains 15 residues. The V end lost 2 bases, the J end lost 4 bases, and 12 bases lay between the germline ends. Germline-derived CDR1 and CDR2 are SGHVS and FNYEAQ. CDR3 coding DNA: TGTGCCAGCAGCTTATCATGGGGGGGGAATCAGCCCCAGCATTTT. It codes for CASSLSWGGNQPQHF. Drawing the rest from reference TRBV7-6 and TRBJ1-5, the complete variable domain is GAGVSQSPRYKVTKRGQDVALRCDPISGHVSLYWYRQALGQGPEFLTYFNYEAQQDKSGLPNDRFSAERPEGSISTLTIQRTEQRDSAMYRCASSLSWGGNQPQHFGDGTRLSIL.

This clone was seen a few times. J is TRBJ2-5 and V is TRBV14; 11 positions agree with TRBD2. CDR1 is SGHDN, CDR2 FVKESK, per germline. The CDR3 sequence is 16 residues long. The V and J ends lost 0 bases and 3 bases, in that order; junction bases with no gene match: 3. The CDR3, as DNA: TGTGCCAGCAGCCAAGAGCTGACTAGCGGGAAAGAGACCCAGTACTTC. This encodes CASSQELTSGKETQYF.

Only a few counts were recorded for this clone. The chain joins TRBV7-8 to TRBJ2-3; D tentatively reads TRBD1 or TRBD2 (6 bases each). Germline CDR1 and CDR2: SGHVS and FQNEAQ. The CDR3 consists of 15 residues. Trimming pared 3 bases from V and 1 base from J, leaving 11 bases between. The CDR3 DNA sequence: TGTGCCAGCAGCTTTGGGGGCGGGGGCACAGATACGCAGTATTTT. It codes for CASSFGGGGTDTQYF.

The chain carries TRBV6-5 and TRBJ1-1; D is unresolved. The CDR3 has 13 residues. The germline CDR1 and CDR2 sequences are MNHEY and SVGAGI. V was shortened by 6 bases and J by 5 bases, with 13 bases between the two germline ends. CDR3 in DNA: TGTGCCAGCAGAGACCCCGCTAGAACTGAAGCTTTCTTT. It specifies CASRDPARTEAFF.

The chain links TRBV5-6 to TRBJ1-2; D perhaps matches TRBD1 (5 bases). From germline, CDR1 is SGHDT and CDR2 YYEEEE. V lost 4 bases and J lost 4, with 14 bases in between. The CDR3 loop spans 14 amino acids. The CDR3 reads CASSPLGPLYGYTF. The CDR3 DNA follows: TGTGCCAGCAGCCCCCTGGGACCGCTCTATGGCTACACCTTC.

The gene calls are TRBV5-1 and TRBJ2-5, with D uncertain. The CDR3 length is 14 residues. V lost 0 bases and J 1 base, leaving 7 bases between the germline ends. The germline gives CDR1 SGHRS, CDR2 YFSETQ. CDR3 DNA: TGCGCCAGCAGCTTGGCGGCAGCCCAAGAGACCCAGTACTTC. The encoded protein is CASSLAAAQETQYF.

V gene TRBV18 combines with J gene TRBJ2-7, with D perhaps matching TRBD2 (5 bases). Trimming removed 5 bases at V and 7 bases at J, with 9 bases between. This CDR3 spans 11 amino acids. Germline V CDR1 and CDR2: KGHSH, LQKENI. This chain's CDR3 is CASSSSGEQYF. The CDR3 coding sequence is TGTGCCAGCTCATCCTCGGGAGAGCAGTACTTC.

In this sample, this clone turned up a few times. The chain employs TRBV7-2 and TRBJ2-7; 11 positions match TRBD2. Germline CDR1 and CDR2: SGHTA and FQGNSA. The V segment lost 0 bases and the J segment 3 bases; nucleotides outside the gene matches: 1. The CDR3 spans 15 residues. For the CDR3, the DNA is TGTGCCAGCAGCTTAGCTAGCGGGGGGGTCTACGAGCAGTACTTC. Protein: CASSLASGGVYEQYF.

The table lists this clone with a count of one. The rearrangement joins TRBV5-6 to TRBJ2-1, with D perhaps TRBD1 (5 bases). This CDR3 comprises 16 residues. Trimming shortened V by 0 bases and J by 4 bases, and 14 bases separated the two germline ends. CDR1 is SGHDT and CDR2 is YYEEEE in the germline V gene. CDR3 in amino acids: CASSLGLGEIYNEQFF. CDR3 sequence (DNA): TGTGCCAGCAGCTTGGGGCTAGGGGAAATTTACAATGAGCAGTTCTTC.

CDR3 DNA sequence: TGTGCCTGGAGGGACACAGGGTTCGTTGGGGCCAACGTCCTGACTTTC. This translates into CAWRDTGFVGANVLTF. V is TRBV30 and J is TRBJ2-6; D possibly corresponds to TRBD1 (6 bases). Germline V CDR1 and CDR2: GTSNPN, SVGIG (reference sequence). V was trimmed by 3 bases and J by 3 bases, leaving 15 bases between them. This CDR3 is 16 amino acids long.

A remark on this clone: The sample contains more than one DNA sequence encoding this CDR3. The chain has TRBV5-1 and TRBJ1-1; no definite D call. V lost 0 bases and J lost 0, with 15 bases in between. Per the germline V gene, CDR1 is SGHRS and CDR2 is YFSETQ. This CDR3 has 17 amino acids. CDR3 DNA sequence: TGCGCCAGCAGCTTGGGACGAACGACCGGCGTGAACACTGAAGCTTTCTTT. This translates into CASSLGRTTGVNTEAFF. The full variable domain, rest sourced from reference TRBV5-1 and TRBJ1-1, is KAGVTQTPRYLIKTRGQQVTLSCSPISGHRSVSWYQQTPGQGLQFLFEYFSETQRNKGNFPGRFSGRQFSNSRSEMNVSTLELGDSALYLCASSLGRTTGVNTEAFFGQGTRLTVV.